This T cell receptor beta chain was retrieved from a study of T cells after yellow fever vaccination (dated 2019 in TCRdb). About the full investigation: The SMART-Seq v4 Ultra Low Input RNA kit was used to prepare libraries from fractions with low cell numbers. To follow T-cell clones before and after both primary and booster YFV17D yellow fever vaccination, bulk TCR alpha and beta repertoires underwent longitudinal sequencing. The cohort comprised two healthy male donors, one aged 18 to 30 and one aged 30 to 39 years. Bulk PBMC replicates and cell subsets were isolated from blood drawn at multiple timepoints before and after both primary and secondary immunization.

Study-wide conclusions, independent of this receptor: A small share of clonotypes was detected in both CD4 and CD8 compartments, with the overlap likely arising from convergent recombination. Compared with the primary T-cell response, the secondary T-cell response was weaker but faster, peaking on day 5 rather than day 15. FACS-sorted repertoires could contain abundant contaminating clonotypes from the bulk population, so computational filtering was required. Most clones expanded after primary vaccination (around 96% of CD4 and 80% to 90% of CD8) were re-detected after the booster, suggesting that broad memory maintenance occurred. Only a couple of donors were included in the study, so the extent to which the findings can be generalized is limited.

The intended sense of this specimen's treatment or condition label: live attenuated yellow fever vaccine strain. At every blood-draw timepoint, two biological replicates of bulk PBMCs were collected. PBMCs were isolated from peripheral blood using a standard Ficoll-Paque protocol. RNA was extracted with TriZol from bulk PBMCs, CD4 and CD8 fractions, and dextramer-positive and dextramer-negative fractions. Synthesis of TCR cDNA relied on 5'RACE template switching, a step that introduced a universal primer site along with unique molecular identifiers. Priming for cDNA synthesis came from both the TCR alpha and TCR beta constant segments. Library amplification involved two PCR steps, and the second step added sample barcodes and sequencing adapters. Sequencing of libraries was performed on Illumina HiSeq 2500 (2x100 bp) or NovaSeq (2x150 bp). In the paper's pipeline: MIGEC handled demultiplexing of reads and collapsing into UMI consensus sequences, while MiXCR performed V(D)J alignment. Vaccine-responding clonotypes were defined with edgeR using replicate PBMC samples, requiring FDR below 0.01 and a log2 fold change above 5 up to day 15. Each bulk clonotype was labeled CD4 or CD8 based on which sequenced repertoire, CD4 or CD8, contained the clonotype at higher abundance. TCRdb reanalyzed the raw reads on its own, using fastp at Q25 for trimming and MiXCR for clone calling, and kept in-frame beta chains. One record per CDR3 amino acid sequence lists the most common genes and DNA. The V and J calls and clone size are TCRdb's, not the authors'. This sample comprises approximately 550,000 distinct CDR3 sequences, roughly a fifth of them detected only once. The ten largest clonotypes hold 13% to 15% of the sample.

Unmatched junction bases come to 6, with V trimmed by 3 bases and J by 6 bases. The CDR3 runs 14 amino acids, cysteine and phenylalanine included. Only the CDR3 part of the read is kept: 42 bases, read in frame from the first base. In the germline V gene, CDR1 corresponds to SGHRS and CDR2 to YFSETQ. This clonotype has a handful of counts. The antigen it binds to is not known. Base quality data are lacking; no much larger clone is found one base away. The sample was PBMCs, taken 15 days after the yellow fever booster vaccination. This clonotype originated in a man between 25 and 39 years old who received the YFV17D yellow fever vaccine. The sequence links TRBV5-1 to TRBJ2-1, and TRBD2 matches 7 of the central bases. Read as DNA, the sequence is TGCGCCAGCAGCTCGGCGGGAGTGGTCAATGAGCAGTTCTTC. It translates to CASSSAGVVNEQFF.